This T cell receptor beta chain was retrieved from a study of T cell changes during pregnancy in multiple sclerosis. The repertoire was sequenced with immunoSEQ multiplex PCR; TCRdb's copy has only in-frame clones and lacks some. The data show approximately 73,000 clones, around nine tenths seen once. V gave up 5 bases and J gave up 2 bases; unmatched junction bases: 8. The CDR3 loop spans 15 amino acids. The germline V gene has CDR1 MNHEY and CDR2 SMNVEV (reference sequence). The sample was CD4+ T cells from peripheral blood mononuclear cells, taken before pregnancy. The sequence was collected from a female donor with multiple sclerosis, enrolled in a pregnancy study. This chain connects TRBV27 to TRBJ2-7; the match to TRBD1 covers 8 bases. The CDR3 bases are TGTGCCAGCAGTCCAGGGGGCAGGCAAGCCTACGAGCAGTACTTC. This translates into CASSPGGRQAYEQYF.